The 32 T cell receptor beta chains below were found in one sample sequenced in a study of cytomegalovirus exposure and HLA in healthy donors. Use of 60 Vbeta and 13 Jbeta primers characterized the PCR. Assay: immunoSEQ multiplex PCR; the TCRdb copy retains only in-frame clones and omits some. The sample contains about 180,000 clones, around 80% of which appear only once. Input material: PBMCs. These receptors were collected from a girl aged 5-17 years in good health and CMV-seropositive.

This chain connects TRBV2 to TRBJ2-7; tentatively, D is TRBD1 (6 bases). Trimming left V 1 base short and J 3 bases short, with 10 bases between. CDR3 length: 14 residues. Germline V gives CDR1 SNHLY, CDR2 FYNNEI. CDR3 sequence: CASSEGRGFYEQYF. The CDR3 DNA sequence: TGTGCCAGCAGTGAAGGCAGGGGATTCTACGAGCAGTACTTC.

The rearrangement joins TRBV30 to TRBJ2-7, with TRBD1 matching over 10 bases. CDR1 is GTSNPN, CDR2 SVGIG, per germline (reference sequence). With V trimmed by 2 bases and J by 4 bases, 5 bases remained unmatched. The CDR3 spans 14 residues. CDR3 region: CAWSTGTGEYEQYF. CDR3 DNA sequence: TGTGCCTGGAGTACTGGGACAGGGGAATACGAGCAGTACTTC. Using reference TRBV30 and TRBJ2-7 for the parts outside the CDR3, the full variable domain is SQTIHQWPATLVQPVGSPLSLECTVEGTSNPNLYWYRQAAGRGLQLLFYSVGIGQISSEVPQNLSASRPQDRQFILSSKKLLLSDSGFYLCAWSTGTGEYEQYFGPGTRLTVT.

This sequence joins TRBV2 and TRBJ2-5; D is unclear. Germline V gives CDR1 SNHLY, CDR2 FYNNEI. Trimming took 5 bases from V and 2 from J, leaving 12 bases between them. The CDR3 is 14 amino acids. DNA of the CDR3: TGTGCCAGCAGTTACGCCGCCGGGCAAGAGACCCAGTACTTC. Translating it yields CASSYAAGQETQYF. Full variable domain (rest looked up from reference TRBV2 and TRBJ2-5): EPEVTQTPSHQVTQMGQEVILRCVPISNHLYFYWYRQILGQKVEFLVSFYNNEISEKSEIFDDQFSVERPDGSNFTLKIRSTKLEDSAMYFCASSYAAGQETQYFGPGTRLLVL.

The chain's CDR3 is CASSMGLAGGNEQYF. The CDR3 nucleotides are TGTGCCAGTAGTATGGGACTAGCGGGAGGGAACGAGCAGTACTTC. The rearrangement joins TRBV19 to TRBJ2-7; 16 nucleotides match TRBD2. Germline-derived CDR1 and CDR2 are LNHDA and SQIVND (reference sequence). J gave up 5 bases and V 3 bases, and 1 base lay outside the gene matches. CDR3 length: 15 amino acids.

The rearrangement uses TRBV7-9 and TRBJ2-3, with 8 bases fitting TRBD2. Looked up from germline, CDR1 is SEHNR and CDR2 is FQNEAQ (reference sequence). The CDR3 consists of 16 residues. V was pared by 0 bases and J by 4 bases, with 6 bases of the junction left unmatched. The CDR3 here is CASSLAPAGGADTQYF. For the CDR3, the DNA is TGTGCCAGCAGCTTAGCGCCGGCGGGAGGCGCAGATACGCAGTATTTT.

The chain uses TRBV30 and TRBJ1-2; D is ambiguous. The V and J ends lost 4 bases and 6 bases respectively, with 12 bases between them. The CDR3 sequence is 12 residues long. From germline, CDR1 is GTSNPN and CDR2 SVGIG (reference sequence). CDR3 loop: CAWIRGPDGYTF. CDR3 nucleotide sequence: TGTGCCTGGATAAGAGGTCCGGATGGCTACACCTTC.

The chain carries TRBV10-2 and TRBJ2-7; TRBD2 aligns across 10 bases. J gave up 4 bases and V 5 bases, and 2 bases lay outside the gene matches. The CDR3 is made up of 13 amino acids. Germline V gene lookup returns CDR1 WSHSY and CDR2 SAAADI. DNA of the CDR3: TGCGCCAGCAGTAGCGGGAGGGCTTACGAGCAGTACTTC. Translated, it gives CASSSGRAYEQYF.

The CDR3: CASSLEGAEAFF. The DNA of the CDR3 is TGCGCCAGCAGCTTAGAGGGCGCTGAAGCTTTCTTT. This chain uses TRBV5-1 with TRBJ1-1; D is unresolved. V was cut by 2 bases and J by 6 bases, with 8 bases left in between. CDR1 SGHRS and CDR2 YFSETQ come from the germline V gene. This CDR3 spans 12 amino acids.

This rearrangement joins TRBV27 to TRBJ2-3, with D tentatively TRBD1 (5 bases). The CDR3 totals 17 residues. The V end lost 10 bases, the J end lost 0 bases, and 23 bases lay between the germline ends. Germline CDR1 and CDR2: MNHEY and SMNVEV (reference sequence). The CDR3 bases are TGTGCCACCACAGTAAGGCAGGGTTACAGTAGCACAGATACGCAGTATTTT. Translating it yields CATTVRQGYSSTDTQYF.

This clone was detected a few times. The genes are TRBV2 and TRBJ2-2, with 9 bases identical to TRBD2. Germline V gene lookup returns CDR1 SNHLY and CDR2 FYNNEI. The CDR3 has 15 residues. Trimming cost V 2 bases and J 5 bases; bases outside gene matches: 3. The CDR3 coding sequence is TGTGCCAGCAGTGAACGCGGGAGGGGGACCGGGGAGCTGTTTTTT. Translating it yields CASSERGRGTGELFF.

This clone was counted once. The CDR3 protein is CASSLRQGRNTGELFF. In DNA form, the CDR3 reads TGTGCCAGCAGCCTCCGGCAGGGGCGAAACACCGGGGAGCTGTTTTTT. The chain couples TRBV7-6 to TRBJ2-2, with D possibly TRBD1 on 6 matching bases. This CDR3 region has 16 residues. Germline CDR1 is SGHVS and CDR2 is FNYEAQ. V lost 5 bases and J lost 2, with 15 bases in between.

This chain links TRBV5-4 with TRBJ2-7; weak D call: TRBD2 (5 bases). Germline CDR1 is SGHNT and CDR2 is YYREEE (reference sequence). V shed 1 base and J shed 3 bases, with 11 bases lying between them. This CDR3 is built from 14 residues. CDR3 loop: CASSLPGSVYEQYF. CDR3 coding DNA: TGTGCCAGCAGCTTGCCGGGGAGTGTCTACGAGCAGTACTTC.

The rearrangement links TRBV9 to TRBJ2-6; D gene uncertain. Looked up from germline, CDR1 is SGDLS and CDR2 is YYNGEE. The CDR3 runs 15 residues. The V gene lost 3 bases and the J gene lost 0 bases, with 7 bases spanning the gap. CDR3 nucleotide sequence: TGTGCCAGCAGCGAGCACTTCTCTGGGGCCAACGTCCTGACTTTC. Translated, it gives CASSEHFSGANVLTF.

This chain links TRBV5-1 with TRBJ2-7, with TRBD1 matching over 9 bases. CDR1 is SGHRS and CDR2 is YFSETQ in the germline V gene. The CDR3 extends over 14 amino acids. Trimming removed 0 bases from V and 2 bases from J; junction bases left unmatched: 0. This CDR3 is CASSLGTGAYEQYF. The DNA of the CDR3 is TGCGCCAGCAGCTTGGGGACAGGGGCCTACGAGCAGTACTTC.

V gene TRBV12-5 combines with J gene TRBJ2-1; 9 nucleotides agree with TRBD2. The V segment lost 0 bases and the J segment 0 bases; nucleotides outside the gene matches: 9. Germline V gene sequence: CDR1 LGHNT, CDR2 FRNRAP. The CDR3 has 19 amino acids. Here the CDR3 DNA reads TGTGCTAGTGGTTTGGTATTAAGCGGGAGGACGTCCTCCTACAATGAGCAGTTCTTC. It encodes CASGLVLSGRTSSYNEQFF.

This chain links TRBV2 with TRBJ2-3, with D perhaps TRBD2 (6 bases). The CDR3 loop spans 15 amino acids. From germline, CDR1 is SNHLY and CDR2 FYNNEI. Trimming stripped 6 bases from V and 6 bases from J, with 19 bases between. The CDR3 reads CASRDGGWEADTQYF. CDR3 DNA: TGTGCCAGCAGGGATGGGGGTTGGGAGGCGGATACGCAGTATTTT. The full variable domain, rest sourced from reference TRBV2 and TRBJ2-3, is EPEVTQTPSHQVTQMGQEVILRCVPISNHLYFYWYRQILGQKVEFLVSFYNNEISEKSEIFDDQFSVERPDGSNFTLKIRSTKLEDSAMYFCASRDGGWEADTQYFGPGTRLTVL.

This chain connects TRBV5-1 to TRBJ2-7, with TRBD2 identical over 7 bases. The CDR3 is made up of 15 amino acids. Per the germline V gene, CDR1 is SGHRS and CDR2 is YFSETQ. V lost 1 base and J lost 7; bases outside the gene matches: 11. The CDR3 DNA reads as TGCGCCAGCAGCTTGAACGAGGGAGGGCCTAGGGAGCAGTACTTC. As protein: CASSLNEGGPREQYF.

The gene calls are TRBV29-1 and TRBJ2-3, with 10 bases identical to TRBD2. This CDR3 contains 16 residues. CDR1 is SQVTM and CDR2 is ANQGSEA in the germline V gene. The V segment lost 1 base and the J segment 9 bases; nucleotides outside the gene matches: 13. The CDR3 DNA reads as TGCAGCGTTGAAGGGGTCTTACTAGCGGGATTAGGAACGCAGTATTTT. Translated: CSVEGVLLAGLGTQYF.

The chain has TRBV6-6 and TRBJ2-5, with TRBD1 as a possible D gene (6 bases). Trimming cost V 6 bases and J 4 bases, with 15 bases left between them. Germline V gene sequence: CDR1 MNHNY, CDR2 SVGAGI (reference sequence). There are 14 residues in the CDR3. The CDR3 loop reads CASSLQGRGETQYF. The CDR3 bases are TGTGCCAGCAGCCTCCAAGGCAGGGGAGAGACCCAGTACTTC.

CDR3: CASSQDAGGPNQPQHF. CDR3 DNA sequence: TGTGCCAGCAGCCAAGACGCAGGGGGCCCCAATCAGCCCCAGCATTTT. The rearrangement links TRBV14 to TRBJ1-5; TRBD1 matches 8 bases. This CDR3 spans 16 amino acids. V was clipped by 0 bases and J by 3 bases; unmatched bases: 4. CDR1 is SGHDN, CDR2 FVKESK, per germline.

This CDR3 is CASSLDGKGYTF. The CDR3 DNA reads as TGTGCCAGCAGTCTCGACGGGAAGGGCTACACCTTC. This chain joins TRBV6-5 and TRBJ1-2; D not resolved. The CDR3 covers 12 residues. Germline V lookup: CDR1 MNHEY, CDR2 SVGAGI. Trimming took 5 bases from V and 8 from J, leaving 12 bases between them.

V usage is TRBV7-9 and J usage is TRBJ1-2, with D uncertain. Trimming stripped 1 base from V and 8 bases from J, with 8 bases between. The CDR3 spans 12 residues. CDR1 is SEHNR and CDR2 is FQNEAQ in the germline V gene (reference sequence). The chain's CDR3 is CASSLEPGGYTF. Here the CDR3 DNA reads TGTGCCAGCAGCTTAGAGCCGGGAGGCTACACCTTC.

V gene TRBV7-9 combines with J gene TRBJ2-7; maybe TRBD2 (6 bases). CDR1 and CDR2 from the germline V gene are SEHNR and FQNEAQ (reference sequence). The CDR3 consists of 16 residues. V lost 1 base and J lost 6, with 19 bases in between. The CDR3 protein is CASSLGRGGALSEQYF. CDR3 DNA: TGTGCCAGCAGCTTAGGGAGGGGCGGAGCCCTTAGCGAGCAGTACTTC.

This sequence joins TRBV5-4 and TRBJ2-1; D is perhaps TRBD2 (5 bases). CDR1 is SGHNT, CDR2 YYREEE, per germline (reference sequence). This CDR3 spans 16 amino acids. Trimming shortened V by 4 bases and J by 0 bases, and 14 bases separated the two germline ends. This CDR3 is CASSIGRGPSYNEQFF. DNA for the CDR3: TGTGCCAGCAGCATCGGACGAGGGCCCTCCTACAATGAGCAGTTCTTC.

The J gene is TRBJ2-1, the V gene TRBV7-2; weak D call: TRBD1 (5 bases). Trimming cost V 0 bases and J 10 bases, with 7 bases left between them. Germline assignment: CDR1 SGHTA and CDR2 FQGNSA. CDR3 length: 12 amino acids. The DNA of the CDR3 is TGTGCCAGCAGCTTAGCGGGGCTCGAGCAGTTCTTC. Translating gives CASSLAGLEQFF.

The chain combines TRBV6-6 with TRBJ2-3, with D perhaps TRBD2 (5 bases). CDR1 and CDR2 from the germline V gene are MNHNY and SVGAGI (reference sequence). Deletions cut 5 bases from V and 5 bases from J, with 11 bases between. The CDR3 contains 13 residues. CDR3 protein: CASSPPGRDTQYF. In DNA, the CDR3 is TGTGCCAGCAGTCCCCCGGGAAGAGATACGCAGTATTTT.

V is TRBV7-2 and J is TRBJ2-2; D uncertain. CDR1 and CDR2 (germline): SGHTA, FQGNSA. V lost 1 base and J lost 3, with 9 bases in between. There are 15 residues in the CDR3. The CDR3: CASSLVAGDTGELFF. The CDR3 bases are TGTGCCAGCAGCTTAGTAGCCGGTGACACCGGGGAGCTGTTTTTT.

This clone was seen more than once but under ten times. V and J are TRBV28 and TRBJ1-4, with 7 positions matching TRBD1. V shed 6 bases and J 7 bases; nucleotides not matched to a gene: 8. Germline V gene data show CDR1 as MDHEN and CDR2 as SYDVKM. There are 14 residues in the CDR3. CDR3 sequence reads: CASRRTGVPEKLFF. The CDR3 DNA follows: TGTGCCAGCAGGCGAACAGGGGTGCCTGAAAAACTGTTTTTT.

This chain links TRBV6-5 with TRBJ1-1; 8 nucleotides match TRBD1. V was clipped by 2 bases and J by 4 bases; unmatched bases: 3. Germline CDR1 reads MNHEY; CDR2 reads SVGAGI. This CDR3 comprises 14 residues. CDR3 amino acids: CASSYGRGLTEAFF. In nucleotides, the CDR3 is TGTGCCAGCAGTTACGGCAGGGGGCTCACTGAAGCTTTCTTT.

This chain connects TRBV4-2 to TRBJ2-1; TRBD2 aligns across 15 bases. The CDR3 is made up of 18 amino acids. Per germline, CDR1 LGHNA and CDR2 YNFKEQ. V gave up 3 bases and J gave up 3 bases; unmatched junction bases: 6. The CDR3 loop reads CASSHGLAGGVIYNEQFF. Here the CDR3 DNA reads TGTGCCAGCAGCCACGGACTAGCGGGAGGGGTAATCTACAATGAGCAGTTCTTC.

This rearrangement joins TRBV10-3 to TRBJ1-5; 9 bases are shared with TRBD1. The germline V gene encodes CDR1 ENHRY and CDR2 SYGVKD. The ends lost 10 bases at V and 5 bases at J; junction bases unmatched: 9. The CDR3 covers 14 residues. The CDR3 bases are TGTGCCACTACTAGAGACAGGGGGGATCAGCCCCAGCATTTT. The encoded protein is CATTRDRGDQPQHF.

The J gene is TRBJ2-7, the V gene TRBV27; D is undetermined. Germline V gene lookup returns CDR1 MNHEY and CDR2 SMNVEV (reference sequence). V was cut by 1 base and J by 4 bases, with 14 bases left in between. CDR3 length: 15 residues. CDR3 loop: CASSLWRFPRYEQYF. The CDR3 DNA sequence: TGTGCCAGCAGTTTATGGAGATTCCCGCGGTACGAGCAGTACTTC.